The 27 T cell receptor beta chains below were found in one sample sequenced in a study of OX40 agonist ivuxolimab in advanced cancers. Profiled with immunoSEQ multiplex PCR; TCRdb holds only in-frame clones, not every one. The data show around 45,000 clones, 75% to 80% seen once. The material sequenced was CD4+ or CD8+ T cells sorted from blood, taken in a trial of the OX40 agonist ivuxolimab. Source of these receptors: an adult with an advanced solid tumor such as melanoma, head and neck, liver or kidney cancer.

V and J are TRBV4-1 and TRBJ2-1; 9 positions match TRBD2. Germline CDR1 is MGHRA and CDR2 is YSYEKL. The CDR3 runs 14 residues. V lost 4 bases to trimming and J lost 7 bases; unmatched junction nucleotides: 5. This CDR3 is CASSLAGVGNEQFF. CDR3 nucleotide sequence: TGCGCCAGCAGCCTAGCGGGAGTGGGGAATGAGCAGTTCTTC.

The rearrangement links TRBV10-3 to TRBJ2-5; 12 bases are shared with TRBD1. Germline CDR1 is ENHRY and CDR2 is SYGVKD. V was clipped by 5 bases and J by 5 bases; unmatched bases: 9. This CDR3 has 16 amino acids. The CDR3, as DNA: TGTGCCATCAGTCGATCCGGGACAGGGGGCGGGGAGACCCAGTACTTC. Protein sequence: CAISRSGTGGGETQYF.

This chain connects TRBV6-1 to TRBJ1-2; 9 bases are shared with TRBD1. The V and J ends lost 5 bases and 1 base, in that order; junction bases with no gene match: 5. Per germline, CDR1 MNHNS and CDR2 SASEGT. CDR3 length: 15 residues. Here the CDR3 reads CASSRKTGGNYGYTF. CDR3 DNA sequence: TGTGCCAGCAGTCGAAAGACAGGGGGTAACTATGGCTACACCTTC.

The V and J genes are TRBV6-5 and TRBJ2-1; possibly TRBD1 for D (6 bases). The germline V and J ends were trimmed by 11 bases and 4 bases, with 15 bases remaining between them. Germline lookup yields CDR1 MNHEY and CDR2 SVGAGI. This CDR3 has 13 residues. The CDR3 spells CALQGSPYNEQFF. The DNA of the CDR3 is TGTGCCCTCCAGGGGAGTCCGTACAATGAGCAGTTCTTC.

With regard to this clone: Its ends do not fully match the called genes, so a read error is possible. The gene calls are TRBV28 and TRBJ2-5, with D perhaps TRBD1 (5 bases). This CDR3 has 12 residues. The germline V gene encodes CDR1 MDHEN and CDR2 SYDVKM. The CDR3 region is CAGSLAGKTQYF. CDR3 in DNA: TGTGCCGGCAGTTTAGCAGGGAAGACCCAGTACTTC.

The V gene is TRBV5-4, the J gene TRBJ2-1; 11 bases align to TRBD1. Germline V gives CDR1 SGHNT, CDR2 YYREEE (reference sequence). The CDR3 is 16 residues long. Germline trimming cut 0 bases from V and 4 bases from J; bases unmatched to any gene: 3. The CDR3 loop reads CASSLDGTGGYNEQFF. CDR3 bases: TGTGCCAGCAGCTTGGACGGGACAGGGGGATACAATGAGCAGTTCTTC.

This chain joins TRBV7-9 and TRBJ2-1; possibly TRBD1 for D (5 bases). This CDR3 region has 12 residues. Trimming shortened V by 4 bases and J by 4 bases, and 5 bases separated the two germline ends. Looked up from germline, CDR1 is SEHNR and CDR2 is FQNEAQ (reference sequence). The CDR3 loop is CASSSGYNEQFF. In nucleotides, the CDR3 is TGTGCCAGCAGCTCAGGGTACAATGAGCAGTTCTTC. The full variable domain, completed using reference TRBV7-9 and TRBJ2-1, is DTGVSQNPRHKITKRGQNVTFRCDPISEHNRLYWYRQTLGQGPEFLTYFQNEAQLEKSRLLSDRFSAERPKGSFSTLEIQRTEQGDSAMYLCASSSGYNEQFFGPGTRLTVL.

This clone was seen a handful of times. The chain combines TRBV5-8 with TRBJ2-1; TRBD2 agrees at 11 bases. The CDR3 totals 18 residues. From germline, CDR1 is SGHTS and CDR2 YDEGEE. The trim removed 0 bases at V and 1 base at J, leaving 6 bases unmatched. The CDR3: CASSLDLTSGVSYNEQFF. CDR3 sequence (DNA): TGTGCCAGCAGCTTGGACCTGACTAGCGGGGTTTCCTACAATGAGCAGTTCTTC. Using reference TRBV5-8 and TRBJ2-1 for the parts outside the CDR3, the full variable domain is EAGVTQSPTHLIKTRGQQATLRCSPISGHTSVYWYQQALGLGLQFLLWYDEGEERNRGNFPPRFSGRQFPNYSSELNVNALELEDSALYLCASSLDLTSGVSYNEQFFGPGTRLTVL.

The V and J genes are TRBV7-2 and TRBJ2-7; possibly TRBD2 for D (8 bases). Germline-derived CDR1 and CDR2 are SGHTA and FQGNSA. This CDR3 contains 17 residues. Between the trimmed V and J ends, which lost 3 bases and 0 bases, there was a span of 18 bases. CDR3 bases: TGTGCCAGCAGCTTGAGGGGGCTAGCGGGCATCTCCTACGAGCAGTACTTC. Protein: CASSLRGLAGISYEQYF.

The chain links TRBV6-5 to TRBJ2-1, with 7 positions matching TRBD2. Germline assignment: CDR1 MNHEY and CDR2 SVGAGI. The CDR3 is 14 amino acids. V was clipped by 3 bases and J by 3 bases; unmatched bases: 2. The chain's CDR3 is CASSYRGSYNEQFF. The CDR3 nucleotides are TGTGCCAGCAGTTATCGCGGGAGCTACAATGAGCAGTTCTTC.

The genes are TRBV5-1 and TRBJ1-2; no reliable D call. Trimming left V 0 bases short and J 8 bases short, with 11 bases between. The CDR3 has 13 amino acids. The germline gives CDR1 SGHRS, CDR2 YFSETQ. The CDR3 DNA follows: TGCGCCAGCAGCTTGGCCGGCCAACTGGGCTACACCTTC. Residues: CASSLAGQLGYTF.

The CDR3 is CASSQDVGLRMAFF. The CDR3 region has the DNA TGCGCCAGCAGCCAAGATGTTGGACTGAGGATGGCTTTCTTT. This chain uses TRBV4-1 with TRBJ1-1, with unresolved D. The germline V gene encodes CDR1 MGHRA and CDR2 YSYEKL. This CDR3 has 14 residues. The V and J ends lost 0 bases and 11 bases respectively, with 16 bases between them.

Of note for this clone: The same CDR3 arises from other DNA sequences in this sample as well. This chain uses TRBV2 with TRBJ2-7, with D possibly matching TRBD2 (6 bases). The CDR3 has 13 residues. Trimming removed 1 base at V and 6 bases at J, with 10 bases between. Germline V gene data show CDR1 as SNHLY and CDR2 as FYNNEI. CDR3 loop: CASSEVLAAEQYF. Written as DNA, the CDR3 is TGTGCCAGCAGTGAAGTACTAGCTGCCGAGCAGTACTTC. Full variable domain (outside the CDR3, taken from reference TRBV2 and TRBJ2-7): EPEVTQTPSHQVTQMGQEVILRCVPISNHLYFYWYRQILGQKVEFLVSFYNNEISEKSEIFDDQFSVERPDGSNFTLKIRSTKLEDSAMYFCASSEVLAAEQYFGPGTRLTVT.

DNA of the CDR3: TGTGCCAGCAGCCCTAGGGGACAGGGCGATACGCAGTATTTT. This gives the protein CASSPRGQGDTQYF. This rearrangement joins TRBV11-1 to TRBJ2-3, with TRBD1 identical over 9 bases. V lost 5 bases to trimming and J lost 6 bases; unmatched junction nucleotides: 6. This CDR3 is 14 amino acids long. The germline V gene has CDR1 SGHAT and CDR2 FQDESV (reference sequence). Full variable domain (missing parts from reference TRBV11-1 and TRBJ2-3): EAEVAQSPRYKITEKSQAVAFWCDPISGHATLYWYRQILGQGPELLVQFQDESVVDDSQLPKDRFSAERLKGVDSTLKIQPAELGDSAMYLCASSPRGQGDTQYFGPGTRLTVL.

V is TRBV9 and J is TRBJ2-1; no definite D call. The germline V gene has CDR1 SGDLS and CDR2 YYNGEE. Trimming shortened V by 0 bases and J by 9 bases, and 10 bases separated the two germline ends. CDR3 length: 13 amino acids. The CDR3: CASSVVLGAEQFF. For the CDR3, the DNA is TGTGCCAGCAGCGTAGTCTTAGGAGCTGAGCAGTTCTTC.

The J gene is TRBJ2-3, the V gene TRBV4-2; 9 bases match TRBD2. With V trimmed by 1 base and J by 0 bases, 2 bases remained unmatched. CDR3 length: 16 amino acids. Germline-derived CDR1 and CDR2 are LGHNA and YNFKEQ. The CDR3 loop reads CASSQVTSGSTDTQYF. DNA for the CDR3: TGTGCCAGCAGCCAAGTCACTAGCGGGAGCACAGATACGCAGTATTTT.

This clone was seen more than once but under ten times. V is TRBV5-1 and J is TRBJ2-2; D is ambiguous. This CDR3 comprises 15 residues. Deletions cut 0 bases from V and 2 bases from J, with 8 bases between. Germline assignment: CDR1 SGHRS and CDR2 YFSETQ. The CDR3, as DNA: TGCGCCAGCAGCTTGGGGGGTACAAACACCGGGGAGCTGTTTTTT. Amino acid sequence: CASSLGGTNTGELFF.

This chain connects TRBV6-5 to TRBJ1-5; perhaps TRBD1 as D (6 bases). V lost 4 bases and J 0 bases, leaving 10 bases between the germline ends. This CDR3 is built from 15 residues. Germline V gene sequence: CDR1 MNHEY, CDR2 SVGAGI. In DNA form, the CDR3 reads TGTGCCAGCAGTTCGACAGGCTATAGCAATCAGCCCCAGCATTTT. This codes for CASSSTGYSNQPQHF.

The CDR3 protein is CASSPEAVSGELFF. As DNA, the CDR3 is TGTGCCAGCTCACCAGAGGCGGTTTCCGGGGAGCTGTTTTTT. The V and J genes are TRBV18 and TRBJ2-2, with no clear D. The ends were cut back, 2 bases at V and 6 bases at J, with 10 bases in the middle. Germline CDR1 KGHSH, CDR2 LQKENI. This CDR3 spans 14 amino acids. The whole variable domain, filled in from reference TRBV18 and TRBJ2-2, reads NAGVMQNPRHLVRRRGQEARLRCSPMKGHSHVYWYRQLPEEGLKFMVYLQKENIIDESGMPKERFSAEFPKEGPSILRIQQVVRGDSAAYFCASSPEAVSGELFFGEGSRLTVL.

The chain is built from TRBV23-1 and TRBJ1-5; D gene uncertain. TRBV23-1 is placed among ORFs of uncertain function. Trimming took 0 bases from V and 7 from J, leaving 10 bases between them. The CDR3 loop spans 14 amino acids. The CDR3 region has the DNA TGCGCCAGCAGTCAATCGAGTAGTTTCCAGCCCCAGCATTTT. Amino acids: CASSQSSSFQPQHF.

The chain employs TRBV19 and TRBJ1-1; D is unresolved. Per germline, CDR1 LNHDA and CDR2 SQIVND (reference sequence). Trimming removed 5 bases from V and 1 base from J, with 8 bases in between. The CDR3 runs 13 residues. CDR3 region: CASSETRNTEAFF. The CDR3 bases are TGTGCCAGTAGTGAAACAAGGAACACTGAAGCTTTCTTT. The variable domain in full, with the rest retrieved from reference TRBV19 and TRBJ1-1, is DGGITQSPKYLFRKEGQNVTLSCEQNLNHDAMYWYRQDPGQGLRLIYYSQIVNDFQKGDIAEGYSVSREKKESFPLTVTSAQKNPTAFYLCASSETRNTEAFFGQGTRLTVV.

The chain recombines TRBV21-1 with TRBJ1-6; the DNA was not used to check the table's D call, TRBD1. TRBV21-1 is a pseudogene locus. This CDR3 comprises 17 residues. The CDR3 region is CASSVIRDRGNNSPLHF. The CDR3 nucleotides are TGTGCCAGCAGCGTAATCCGGGACAGGGGTAATAATTCACCCCTCCACTTT.

V is TRBV6-4 and J is TRBJ2-1; 7 bases align to TRBD2. After removal of 1 base from V and 0 bases from J, the junction contained 3 bases not matched to a gene. The germline V gene encodes CDR1 MRHNA and CDR2 SNTAGT. This CDR3 spans 16 amino acids. The CDR3 nucleotides are TGTGCCAGCAGTGACTACGGGAGGAGCTCCTACAATGAGCAGTTCTTC. Its protein is CASSDYGRSSYNEQFF.

This chain joins TRBV5-1 and TRBJ2-7, with 7 bases that match TRBD1. CDR1 and CDR2 (germline): SGHRS, YFSETQ. V gave up 4 bases and J gave up 1 base; unmatched junction bases: 5. The CDR3 has 14 amino acids. This chain's CDR3 is CASSRDSVSYEQYF. DNA of the CDR3: TGCGCCAGCAGCAGGGACAGTGTTTCCTACGAGCAGTACTTC.

The chain carries TRBV6-1 and TRBJ1-5, with D perhaps TRBD1 (5 bases). CDR1 and CDR2 from the germline V gene are MNHNS and SASEGT. With 5 bases removed from V and 0 bases from J, the gap between germline ends came to 11 bases. The CDR3 spans 15 residues. CDR3 sequence: CASSPGTYSNQPQHF. The CDR3 bases are TGTGCCAGCAGTCCAGGGACCTATAGCAATCAGCCCCAGCATTTT.

This chain links TRBV6-5 with TRBJ2-1; D may be TRBD2 (5 bases). Trimming stripped 8 bases from V and 4 bases from J, with 15 bases between. Germline CDR1 and CDR2: MNHEY and SVGAGI. This CDR3 comprises 14 residues. The CDR3 reads CASSRDSKYNEQFF. CDR3 DNA sequence: TGTGCCAGCTCCCGGGATTCTAAATACAATGAGCAGTTCTTC.

The chain has TRBV27 and TRBJ2-3; D may be TRBD2 (5 bases). Trimming took off 3 bases at V and 5 bases at J, with 9 bases between the two ends. Germline CDR1 is MNHEY and CDR2 is SMNVEV (reference sequence). The CDR3 covers 13 residues. CDR3 DNA sequence: TGTGCCAGCAGTTTTCGAGAGGGAGATACGCAGTATTTT. Its protein product is CASSFREGDTQYF.